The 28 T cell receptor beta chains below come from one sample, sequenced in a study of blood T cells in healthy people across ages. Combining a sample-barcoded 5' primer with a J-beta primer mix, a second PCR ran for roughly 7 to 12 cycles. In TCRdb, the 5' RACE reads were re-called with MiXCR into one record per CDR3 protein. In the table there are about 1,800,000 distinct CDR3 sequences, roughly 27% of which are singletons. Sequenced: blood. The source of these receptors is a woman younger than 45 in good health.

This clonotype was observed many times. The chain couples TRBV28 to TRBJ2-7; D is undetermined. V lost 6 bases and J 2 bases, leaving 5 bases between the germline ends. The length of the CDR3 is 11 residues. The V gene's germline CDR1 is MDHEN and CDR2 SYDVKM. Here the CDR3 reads CASSTTYEQYF. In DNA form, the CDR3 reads TGTGCCAGCAGCACTACCTACGAGCAGTACTTC. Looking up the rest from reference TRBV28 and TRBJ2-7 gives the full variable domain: DVKVTQSSRYLVKRTGEKVFLECVQDMDHENMFWYRQDPGLGLRLIYFSYDVKMKEKGDIPEGYSVSREKKERFSLILESASTNQTSMYLCASSTTYEQYFGPGTRLTVT.

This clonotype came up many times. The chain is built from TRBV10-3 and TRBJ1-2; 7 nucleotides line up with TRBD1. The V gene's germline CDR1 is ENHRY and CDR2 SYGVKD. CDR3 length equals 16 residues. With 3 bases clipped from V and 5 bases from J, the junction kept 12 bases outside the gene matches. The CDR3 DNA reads TGTGCCATCAGTGACCGGCTGACAGGGCCCGTGTATGGCTACACCTTC. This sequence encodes CAISDRLTGPVYGYTF.

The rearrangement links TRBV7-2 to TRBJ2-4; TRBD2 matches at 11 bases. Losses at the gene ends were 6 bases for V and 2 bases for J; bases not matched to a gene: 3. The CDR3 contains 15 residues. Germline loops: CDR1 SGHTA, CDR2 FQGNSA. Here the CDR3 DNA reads TGTGCCAGCAGGGTAGCGGGGGGGACCAAAAACATTCAGTACTTC. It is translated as CASRVAGGTKNIQYF.

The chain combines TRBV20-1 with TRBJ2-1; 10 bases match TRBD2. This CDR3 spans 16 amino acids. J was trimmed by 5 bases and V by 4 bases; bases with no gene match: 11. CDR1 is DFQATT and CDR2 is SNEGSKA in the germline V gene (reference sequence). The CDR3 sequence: CSANRLAGAVNNEQFF. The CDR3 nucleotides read TGCAGTGCTAATAGGCTAGCGGGAGCCGTAAACAATGAGCAGTTCTTC.

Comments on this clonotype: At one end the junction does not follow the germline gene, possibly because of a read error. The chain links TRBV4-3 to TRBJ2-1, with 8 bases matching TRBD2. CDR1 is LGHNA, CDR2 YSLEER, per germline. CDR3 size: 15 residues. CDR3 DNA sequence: TGCGCCAGCAGCCAAATAGCGGGATCCTACAATGGGCAGTTCTTC. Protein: CASSQIAGSYNGQFF.

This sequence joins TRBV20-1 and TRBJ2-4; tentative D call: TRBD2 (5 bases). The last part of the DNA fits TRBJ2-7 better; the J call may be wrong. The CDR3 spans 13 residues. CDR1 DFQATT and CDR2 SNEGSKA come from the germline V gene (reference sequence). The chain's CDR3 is CSAGRPRDSEQYF. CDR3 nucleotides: TGCAGTGCTGGGAGACCTAGGGATTCCGAGCAGTACTTC.

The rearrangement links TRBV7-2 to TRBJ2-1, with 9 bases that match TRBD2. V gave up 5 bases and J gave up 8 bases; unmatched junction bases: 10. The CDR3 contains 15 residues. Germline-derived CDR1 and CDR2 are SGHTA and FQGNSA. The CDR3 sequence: CASSPRIAGAHEQFF. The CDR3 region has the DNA TGTGCCAGCAGCCCCCGGATAGCGGGGGCCCATGAGCAGTTCTTC.

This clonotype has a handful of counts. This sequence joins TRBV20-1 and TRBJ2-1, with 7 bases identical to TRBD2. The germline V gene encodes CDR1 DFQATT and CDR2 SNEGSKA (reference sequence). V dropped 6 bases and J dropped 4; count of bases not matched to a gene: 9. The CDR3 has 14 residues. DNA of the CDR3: TGCAGTGCCGACCGGGAGGACATTTACAATGAGCAGTTCTTC. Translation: CSADREDIYNEQFF.

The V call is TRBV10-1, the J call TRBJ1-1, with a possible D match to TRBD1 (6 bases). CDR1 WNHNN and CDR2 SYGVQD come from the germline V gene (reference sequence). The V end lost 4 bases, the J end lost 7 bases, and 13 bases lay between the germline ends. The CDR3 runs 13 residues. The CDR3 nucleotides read TGCGCCAGCAGTGGTACAGGGAAGGATGAAGCTTTCTTT. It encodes CASSGTGKDEAFF.

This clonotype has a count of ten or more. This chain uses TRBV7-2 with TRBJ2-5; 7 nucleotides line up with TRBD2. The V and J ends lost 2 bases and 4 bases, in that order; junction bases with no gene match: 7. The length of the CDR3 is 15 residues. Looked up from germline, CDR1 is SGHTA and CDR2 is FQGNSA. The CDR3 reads CASSLPQGGAETQYF. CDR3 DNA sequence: TGTGCCAGCAGCTTACCCCAGGGAGGGGCAGAGACCCAGTACTTC.

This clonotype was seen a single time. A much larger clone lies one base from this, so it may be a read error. CDR3 DNA: TGTGTCAGCAGTTACTCACAGGGCCACGAGCAGTACTTC. Encoded protein: CVSSYSQGHEQYF. The chain is built from TRBV6-6 and TRBJ2-5; perhaps TRBD1 as D (6 bases). The assigned J gene may be wrong: the sequence end matches TRBJ2-7 better. The CDR3 covers 13 residues. Germline CDR1 reads MNHNY; CDR2 reads SVGAGI (reference sequence).

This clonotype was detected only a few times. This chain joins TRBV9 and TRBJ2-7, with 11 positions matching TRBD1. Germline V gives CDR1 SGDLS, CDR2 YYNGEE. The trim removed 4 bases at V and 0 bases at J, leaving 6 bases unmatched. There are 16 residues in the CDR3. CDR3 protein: CASSTTGTGGSYEQYF. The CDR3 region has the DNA TGTGCCAGCAGCACAACCGGGACAGGGGGCTCCTACGAGCAGTACTTC. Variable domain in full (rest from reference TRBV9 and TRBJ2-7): DSGVTQTPKHLITATGQRVTLRCSPRSGDLSVYWYQQSLDQGLQFLIQYYNGEERAKGNILERFSAQQFPDLHSELNLSSLELGDSALYFCASSTTGTGGSYEQYFGPGTRLTVT.

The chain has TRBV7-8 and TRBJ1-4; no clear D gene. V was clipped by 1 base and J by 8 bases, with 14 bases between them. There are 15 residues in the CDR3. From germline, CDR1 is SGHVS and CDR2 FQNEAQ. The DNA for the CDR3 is TGTGCCAGCAGCTTAGTGTCCGGGATAGGCGAAAAACTGTTTTTT. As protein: CASSLVSGIGEKLFF.

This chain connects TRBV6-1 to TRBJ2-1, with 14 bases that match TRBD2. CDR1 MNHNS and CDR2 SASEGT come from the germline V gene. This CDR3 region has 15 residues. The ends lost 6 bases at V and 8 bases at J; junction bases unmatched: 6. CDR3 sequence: CASRAGTSGGDEQFF. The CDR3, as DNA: TGTGCCAGCAGAGCCGGGACTAGCGGGGGTGATGAGCAGTTCTTC.

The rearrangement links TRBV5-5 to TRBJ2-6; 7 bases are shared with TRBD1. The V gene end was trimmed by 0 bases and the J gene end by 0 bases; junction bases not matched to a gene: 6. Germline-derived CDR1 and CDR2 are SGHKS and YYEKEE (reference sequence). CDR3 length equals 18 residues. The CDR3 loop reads CASSLAGGDTSGANVLTF. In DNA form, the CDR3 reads TGTGCCAGCAGCTTGGCAGGGGGTGATACCTCTGGGGCCAACGTCCTGACTTTC. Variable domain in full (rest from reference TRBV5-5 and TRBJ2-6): DAGVTQSPTHLIKTRGQQVTLRCSPISGHKSVSWYQQVLGQGPQFIFQYYEKEERGRGNFPDRFSARQFPNYSSELNVNALLLGDSALYLCASSLAGGDTSGANVLTFGAGSRLTVL.

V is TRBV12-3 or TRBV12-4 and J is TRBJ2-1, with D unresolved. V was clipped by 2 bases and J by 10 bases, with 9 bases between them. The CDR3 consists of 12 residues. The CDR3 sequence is CASSLYSREQFF. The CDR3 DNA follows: TGTGCCAGCAGTTTATATAGTAGAGAGCAGTTCTTC.

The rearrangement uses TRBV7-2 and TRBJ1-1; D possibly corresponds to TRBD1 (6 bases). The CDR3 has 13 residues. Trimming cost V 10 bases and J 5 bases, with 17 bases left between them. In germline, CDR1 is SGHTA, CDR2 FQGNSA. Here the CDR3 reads CATRWGAHTEAFF. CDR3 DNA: TGTGCCACAAGGTGGGGGGCGCATACTGAAGCTTTCTTT.

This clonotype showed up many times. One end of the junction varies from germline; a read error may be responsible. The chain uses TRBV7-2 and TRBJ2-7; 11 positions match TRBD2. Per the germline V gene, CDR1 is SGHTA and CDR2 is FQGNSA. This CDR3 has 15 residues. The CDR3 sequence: CASSLGTSGTYEQYF. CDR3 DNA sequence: TGCGCCAGCAGCTTGGGGACTAGCGGAACCTACGAGCAGTACTTC. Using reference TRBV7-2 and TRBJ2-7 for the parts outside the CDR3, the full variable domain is GAGVSQSPSNKVTEKGKDVELRCDPISGHTALYWYRQSLGQGLEFLIYFQGNSAPDKSGLPSDRFSAERTGGSVSTLTIQRTQQEDSAVYLCASSLGTSGTYEQYFGPGTRLTVT.

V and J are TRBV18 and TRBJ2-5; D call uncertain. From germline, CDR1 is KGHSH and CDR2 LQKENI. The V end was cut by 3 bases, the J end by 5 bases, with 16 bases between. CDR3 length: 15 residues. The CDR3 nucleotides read TGTGCCAGCTCACCCCAGGACGGTTTGGAGGAGACCCAGTACTTC. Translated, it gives CASSPQDGLEETQYF.

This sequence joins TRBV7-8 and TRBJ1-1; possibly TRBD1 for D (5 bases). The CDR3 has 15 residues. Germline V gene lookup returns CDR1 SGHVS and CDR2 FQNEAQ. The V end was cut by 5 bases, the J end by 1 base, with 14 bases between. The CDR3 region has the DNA TGTGCCAGCAGCGATCACAGGTTTCCGAACACTGAAGCTTTCTTT. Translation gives CASSDHRFPNTEAFF.

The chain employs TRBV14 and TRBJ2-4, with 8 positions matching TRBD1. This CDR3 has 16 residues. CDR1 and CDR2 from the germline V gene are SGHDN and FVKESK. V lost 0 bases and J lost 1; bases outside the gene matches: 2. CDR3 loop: CASSQDQGAAKNIQYF. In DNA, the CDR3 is TGTGCCAGCAGCCAAGATCAGGGGGCGGCCAAAAACATTCAGTACTTC.

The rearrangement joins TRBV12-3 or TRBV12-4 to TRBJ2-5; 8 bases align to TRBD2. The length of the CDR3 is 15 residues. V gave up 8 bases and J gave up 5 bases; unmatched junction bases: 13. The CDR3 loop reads CASVSGLEVRETQYF. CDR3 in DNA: TGTGCCAGCGTATCGGGACTAGAAGTACGGGAGACCCAGTACTTC.

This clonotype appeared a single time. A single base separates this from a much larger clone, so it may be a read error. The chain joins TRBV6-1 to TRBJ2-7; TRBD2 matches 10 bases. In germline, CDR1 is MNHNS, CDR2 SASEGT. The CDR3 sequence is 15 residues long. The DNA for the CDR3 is TGTTCCAGCAGTGAAGCGCTAGCGGGGGCCTACGAGCAGTACTTC. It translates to CSSSEALAGAYEQYF.

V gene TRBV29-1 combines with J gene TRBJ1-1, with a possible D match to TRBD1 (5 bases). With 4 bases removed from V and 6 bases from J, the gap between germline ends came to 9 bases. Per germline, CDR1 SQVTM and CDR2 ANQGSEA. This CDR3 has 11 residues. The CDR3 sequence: CSVGDGAEAFF. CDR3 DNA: TGCAGCGTTGGGGACGGGGCTGAAGCTTTCTTT.

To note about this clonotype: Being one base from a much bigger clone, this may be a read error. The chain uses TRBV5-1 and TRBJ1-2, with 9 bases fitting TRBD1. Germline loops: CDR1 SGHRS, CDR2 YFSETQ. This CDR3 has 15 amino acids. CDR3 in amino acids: CASSARQGVDYGNTF. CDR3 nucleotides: TGCGCCAGCAGCGCTAGACAGGGGGTGGACTATGGCAACACCTTC.

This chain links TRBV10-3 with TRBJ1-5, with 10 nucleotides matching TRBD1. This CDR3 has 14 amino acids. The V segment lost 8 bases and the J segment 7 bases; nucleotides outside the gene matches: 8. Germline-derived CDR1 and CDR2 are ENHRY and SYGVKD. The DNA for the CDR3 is TGTGCCATCGGCGACAGGGGGCAGGGGCAGCCCCAGCATTTT. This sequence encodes CAIGDRGQGQPQHF.

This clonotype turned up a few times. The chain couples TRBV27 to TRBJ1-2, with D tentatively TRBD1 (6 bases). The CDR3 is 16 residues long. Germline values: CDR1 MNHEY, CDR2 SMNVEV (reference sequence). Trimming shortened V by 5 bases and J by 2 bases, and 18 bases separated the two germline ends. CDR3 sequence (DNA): TGTGCCAGCAGTACTGTAGGGGGGGCCCTCAACTATGGCTACACCTTC. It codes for CASSTVGGALNYGYTF.

CDR3 DNA: TGTGCCAGCAGCTCTACGGGGGGACTAGCGGGAAATGGTGAGCAGTTCTTC. Its protein is CASSSTGGLAGNGEQFF. V and J are TRBV7-9 and TRBJ2-1; 13 bases match TRBD2. The trim removed 4 bases at V and 9 bases at J, leaving 12 bases unmatched. In germline, CDR1 is SEHNR, CDR2 FQNEAQ (reference sequence). The CDR3 is 17 residues long.